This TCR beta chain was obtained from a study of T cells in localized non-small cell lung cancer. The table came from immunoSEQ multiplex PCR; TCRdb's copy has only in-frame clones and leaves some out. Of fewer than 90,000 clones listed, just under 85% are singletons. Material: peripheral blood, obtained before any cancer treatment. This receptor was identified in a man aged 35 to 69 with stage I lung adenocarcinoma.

In DNA form, the CDR3 reads TGTGCCAGCGGCAGGTGGGATCAGCCCCAGCATTTT. Residues: CASGRWDQPQHF. This sequence joins TRBV6-5 and TRBJ1-5; D gene uncertain. V shed 8 bases and J shed 5 bases, with 10 bases lying between them. The CDR3 length is 12 residues. Germline CDR1 MNHEY, CDR2 SVGAGI.